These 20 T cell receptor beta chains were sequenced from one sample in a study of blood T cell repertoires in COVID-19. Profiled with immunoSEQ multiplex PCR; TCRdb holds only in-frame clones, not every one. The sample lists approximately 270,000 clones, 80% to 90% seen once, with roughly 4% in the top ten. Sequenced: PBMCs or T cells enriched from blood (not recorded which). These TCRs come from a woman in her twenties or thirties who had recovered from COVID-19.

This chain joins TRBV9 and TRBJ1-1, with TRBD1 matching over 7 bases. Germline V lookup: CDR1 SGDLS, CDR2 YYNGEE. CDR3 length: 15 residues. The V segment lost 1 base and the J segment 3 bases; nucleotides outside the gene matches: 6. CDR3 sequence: CASSVIQGFDTEAFF. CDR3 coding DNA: TGTGCCAGCAGCGTAATACAGGGGTTCGACACTGAAGCTTTCTTT.

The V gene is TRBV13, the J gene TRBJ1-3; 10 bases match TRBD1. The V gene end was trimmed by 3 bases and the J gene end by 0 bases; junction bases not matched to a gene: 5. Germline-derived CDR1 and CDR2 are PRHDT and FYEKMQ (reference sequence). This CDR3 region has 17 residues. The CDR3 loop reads CASSFRDRGRSGNTIYF. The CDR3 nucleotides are TGTGCCAGCAGCTTCCGGGACAGGGGCCGCTCTGGAAACACCATATATTTT. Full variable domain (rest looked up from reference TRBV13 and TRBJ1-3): AAGVIQSPRHLIKEKRETATLKCYPIPRHDTVYWYQQGPGQDPQFLISFYEKMQSDKGSIPDRFSAQQFSDYHSELNMSSLELGDSALYFCASSFRDRGRSGNTIYFGEGSWLTVV.

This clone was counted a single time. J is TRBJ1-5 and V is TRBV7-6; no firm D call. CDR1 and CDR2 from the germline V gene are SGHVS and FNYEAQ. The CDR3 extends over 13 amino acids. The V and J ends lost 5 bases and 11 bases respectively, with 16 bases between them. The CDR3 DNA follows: TGTGCCAGCAGCGTGGACCCGGGAGGGTCCCAGCATTTT. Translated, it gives CASSVDPGGSQHF.

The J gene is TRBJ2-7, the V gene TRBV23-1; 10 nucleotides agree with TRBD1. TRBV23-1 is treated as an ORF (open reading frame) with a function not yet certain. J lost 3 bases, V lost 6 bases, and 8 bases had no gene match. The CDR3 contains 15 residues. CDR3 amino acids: CASSQMGTGDYEQYF. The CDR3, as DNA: TGCGCCAGCAGCCAAATGGGGACAGGGGACTACGAGCAGTACTTC.

This CDR3 reads CASRAGGRANEKLFF. In DNA, the CDR3 is TGCGCCAGCAGGGCAGGGGGTAGGGCTAATGAAAAACTGTTTTTT. The rearrangement joins TRBV10-1 to TRBJ1-4; 7 bases are shared with TRBD1. In germline, CDR1 is WNHNN, CDR2 SYGVQD (reference sequence). The CDR3 has 15 amino acids. The V segment lost 6 bases and the J segment 3 bases; nucleotides outside the gene matches: 7.

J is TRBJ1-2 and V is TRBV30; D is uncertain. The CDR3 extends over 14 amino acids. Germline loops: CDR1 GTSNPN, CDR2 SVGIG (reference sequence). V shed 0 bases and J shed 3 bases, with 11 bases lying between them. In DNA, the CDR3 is TGTGCCTGGAGTGTAGTATCGGCGGACTATGGCTACACCTTC. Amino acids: CAWSVVSADYGYTF.

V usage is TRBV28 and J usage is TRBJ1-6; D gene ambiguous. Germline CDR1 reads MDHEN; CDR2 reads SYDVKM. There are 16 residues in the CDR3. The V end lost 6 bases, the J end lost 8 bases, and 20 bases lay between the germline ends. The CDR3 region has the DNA TGTGCCAGCAGCCGTTTAGGGAGAGGGTTCTATTCACCCCTCCACTTT. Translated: CASSRLGRGFYSPLHF.

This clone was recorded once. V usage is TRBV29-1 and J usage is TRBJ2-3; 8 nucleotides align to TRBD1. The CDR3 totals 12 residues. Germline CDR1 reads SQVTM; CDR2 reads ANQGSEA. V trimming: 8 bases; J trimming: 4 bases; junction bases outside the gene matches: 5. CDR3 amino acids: CSSVGQADTQYF. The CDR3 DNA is TGCAGCTCGGTGGGACAGGCAGATACGCAGTATTTT.

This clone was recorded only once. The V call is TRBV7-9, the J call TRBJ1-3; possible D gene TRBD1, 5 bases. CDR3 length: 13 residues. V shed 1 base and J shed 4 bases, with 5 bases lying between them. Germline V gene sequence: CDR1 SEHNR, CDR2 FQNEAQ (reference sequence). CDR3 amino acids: CASSLGQGNTIYF. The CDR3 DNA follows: TGTGCCAGCAGCTTAGGACAGGGAAACACCATATATTTT.

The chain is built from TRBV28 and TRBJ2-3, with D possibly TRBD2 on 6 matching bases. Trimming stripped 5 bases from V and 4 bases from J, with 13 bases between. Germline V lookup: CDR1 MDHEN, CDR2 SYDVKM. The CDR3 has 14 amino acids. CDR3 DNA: TGTGCCAGCAGTGCAACGACTAGTTCAGATACGCAGTATTTT. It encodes CASSATTSSDTQYF.

The CDR3 protein is CASSLSGPYEQYF. The CDR3 nucleotides read TGTGCCAGCAGTTTATCGGGCCCCTACGAGCAGTACTTC. The chain joins TRBV27 to TRBJ2-7; D gene uncertain. The CDR3 consists of 13 residues. Germline CDR1 MNHEY, CDR2 SMNVEV (reference sequence). V was trimmed by 0 bases and J by 2 bases, leaving 5 bases between them.

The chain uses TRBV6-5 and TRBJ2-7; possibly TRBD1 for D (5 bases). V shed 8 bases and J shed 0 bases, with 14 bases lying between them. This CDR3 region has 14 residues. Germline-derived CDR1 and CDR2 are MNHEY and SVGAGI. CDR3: CASRTTDSSYEQYF. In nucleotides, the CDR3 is TGTGCCAGCCGTACTACCGACAGCTCCTACGAGCAGTACTTC.

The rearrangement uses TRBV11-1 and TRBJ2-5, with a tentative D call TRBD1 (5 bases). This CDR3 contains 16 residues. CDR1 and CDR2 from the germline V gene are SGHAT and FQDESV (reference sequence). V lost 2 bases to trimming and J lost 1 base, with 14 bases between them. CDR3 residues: CASSLRVRRAQETQYF. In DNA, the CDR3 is TGTGCCAGCAGCTTACGAGTTCGCAGGGCCCAAGAGACCCAGTACTTC.

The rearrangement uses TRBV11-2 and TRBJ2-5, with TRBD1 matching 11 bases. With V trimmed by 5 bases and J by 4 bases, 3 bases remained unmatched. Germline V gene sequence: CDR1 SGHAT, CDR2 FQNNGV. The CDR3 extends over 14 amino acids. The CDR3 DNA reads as TGTGCCAGCAGCCTGGGACAGGGGGGAGAGACCCAGTACTTC. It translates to CASSLGQGGETQYF.

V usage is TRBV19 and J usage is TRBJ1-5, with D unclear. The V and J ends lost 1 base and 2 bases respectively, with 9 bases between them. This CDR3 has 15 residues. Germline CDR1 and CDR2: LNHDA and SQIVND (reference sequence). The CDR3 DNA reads TGTGCCAGTAGTATAGCGGGGTTCGGCAATCAGCCCCAGCATTTT. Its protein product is CASSIAGFGNQPQHF.

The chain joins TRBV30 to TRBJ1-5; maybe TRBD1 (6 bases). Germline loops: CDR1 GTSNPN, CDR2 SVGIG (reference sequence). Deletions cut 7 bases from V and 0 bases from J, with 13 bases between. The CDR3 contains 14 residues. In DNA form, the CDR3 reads TGTGCCTACCAACAGGGAGATAGCAATCAGCCCCAGCATTTT. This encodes CAYQQGDSNQPQHF. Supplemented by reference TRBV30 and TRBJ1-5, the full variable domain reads SQTIHQWPATLVQPVGSPLSLECTVEGTSNPNLYWYRQAAGRGLQLLFYSVGIGQISSEVPQNLSASRPQDRQFILSSKKLLLSDSGFYLCAYQQGDSNQPQHFGDGTRLSIL.

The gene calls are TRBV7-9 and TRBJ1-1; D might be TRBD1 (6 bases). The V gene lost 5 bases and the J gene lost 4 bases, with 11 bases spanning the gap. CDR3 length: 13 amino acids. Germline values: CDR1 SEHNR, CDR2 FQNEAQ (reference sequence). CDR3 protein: CASSPTGTTEAFF. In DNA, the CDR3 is TGTGCCAGCAGCCCAACAGGGACCACTGAAGCTTTCTTT.

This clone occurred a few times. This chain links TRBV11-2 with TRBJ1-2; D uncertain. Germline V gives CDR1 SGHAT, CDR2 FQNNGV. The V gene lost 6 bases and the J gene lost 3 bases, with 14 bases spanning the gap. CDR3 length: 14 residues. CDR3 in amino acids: CASSSWERYYGYTF. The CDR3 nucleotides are TGTGCCAGCAGTTCATGGGAGCGATACTATGGCTACACCTTC.

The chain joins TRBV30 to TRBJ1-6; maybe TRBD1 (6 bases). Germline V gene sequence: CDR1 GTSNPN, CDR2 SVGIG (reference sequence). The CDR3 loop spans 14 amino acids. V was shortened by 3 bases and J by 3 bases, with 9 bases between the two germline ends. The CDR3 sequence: CAWRLQGYNSPLHF. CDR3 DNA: TGTGCCTGGAGGCTACAGGGCTATAATTCACCCCTCCACTTT.

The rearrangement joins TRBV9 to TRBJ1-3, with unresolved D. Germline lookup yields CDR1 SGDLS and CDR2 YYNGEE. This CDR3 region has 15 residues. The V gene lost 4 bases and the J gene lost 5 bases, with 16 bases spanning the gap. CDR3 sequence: CASSLAGEGRNTIYF. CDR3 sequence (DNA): TGTGCCAGCAGCCTCGCTGGGGAGGGTCGAAACACCATATATTTT.